The clone carrying this TCR beta chain has just a few counts. The antigen is not known. Nominally healthy donors were sampled, though unrecorded immune exposures were likely. It was with 60 Vbeta and 13 Jbeta primers that the PCR ran. The protocol was immunoSEQ multiplex PCR, while the TCRdb copy is restricted to in-frame clones and leaves out a portion. There are some 180,000 clones in the sample; about 12% occur only once, and 7.8% lies in the top ten. J was trimmed by 5 bases and V by 7 bases; bases with no gene match: 6. There are 13 residues in the CDR3. Germline CDR1 MNHNS, CDR2 SASEGT. This record comes from a study of cytomegalovirus exposure and HLA in healthy donors. The overall study: From HLA-typed donors, an early data release held roughly 80 million unique TCRs.

General study results and limits: Presence/absence analyses assumed roughly uniform sequencing depth across donors, which may not hold. Listed as cytomegalovirus-associated were approximately 160 TCR beta chains.

Sequenced material: PBMCs. The chain employs TRBV6-1 and TRBJ1-2, with 8 bases lining up with TRBD1. The sequence derives from a man aged 45-60 years in good health and CMV-seropositive. CDR3 in DNA: TGTGCCAGCACCTTGACAGGGGAATATGGCTACACCTTC. It yields the protein CASTLTGEYGYTF.